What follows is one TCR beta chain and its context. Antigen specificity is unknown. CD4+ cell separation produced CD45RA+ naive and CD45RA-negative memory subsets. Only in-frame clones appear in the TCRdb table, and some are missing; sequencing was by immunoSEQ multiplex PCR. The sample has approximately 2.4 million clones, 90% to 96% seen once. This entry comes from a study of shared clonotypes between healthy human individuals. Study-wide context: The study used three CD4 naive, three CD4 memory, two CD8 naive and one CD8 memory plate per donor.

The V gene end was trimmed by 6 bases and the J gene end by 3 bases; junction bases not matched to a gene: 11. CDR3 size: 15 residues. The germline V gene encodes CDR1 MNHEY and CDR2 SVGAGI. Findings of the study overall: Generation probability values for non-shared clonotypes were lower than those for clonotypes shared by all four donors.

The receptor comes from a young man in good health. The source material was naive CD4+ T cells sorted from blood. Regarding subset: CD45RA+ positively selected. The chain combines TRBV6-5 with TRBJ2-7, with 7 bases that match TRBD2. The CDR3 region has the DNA TGTGCCAGCAGCTCCGACCTCGAGCGGGGCTACGAGCAGTACTTC. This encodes CASSSDLERGYEQYF.